Below, one T cell receptor (beta chain) is given with its context. Its antigen is unidentified. The junction and the germline gene differ at one end; a read error may be behind it. Germline V CDR1 and CDR2: MGHRA, YSYEKL. The CDR3 runs to 17 residues. This sample is drawn from a study of T cell repertoires in cytomegalovirus infection. The overall study: The authors used CMV epitopes that were HLA-C-restricted (recently identified) and HLA-B-restricted (well studied). It was the public TCR beta signatures that indicated both CMV infection and matching HLA type. Study observations and caveats: The study found HLA-C-restricted CMV-specific TCR beta clonotypes dominating the ex vivo response. Carriers of CMV and the relevant HLA type were discriminated by public TCR beta frequency.

MiXCR, run by TCRdb on the reads, gives a single entry per CDR3 protein. The table has hundreds of thousands of distinct CDR3 sequences, 25% to 35% seen once. The TCR comes from a human donor in good health (CMV status not recorded). Some clones in this sample may be carry-over from other donors' samples. V gene TRBV4-1 combines with J gene TRBJ2-7; TRBD2 aligns across 10 bases. Sequences were derived from cultured PBMCs, sampled from culture after CMV antigen stimulation. The CDR3 DNA is TGTGCCAGCAGCCCCGAACTATCTAGCGGGAGAAGTGGGGAGCAGTACTTC. Its protein product is CASSPELSSGRSGEQYF.